This paragraph reports one TCR beta chain. TCRdb passed the 5' RACE reads through MiXCR, listing each CDR3 protein once. The sample includes tens of thousands of distinct CDR3 sequences, approximately 13% of them seen just once. The data stem from a study of early T cells in non-severe SARS-CoV-2 infection. This TCR derives from an adult who was a healthcare worker with PCR-confirmed SARS-CoV-2 infection or an uninfected control (not recorded which). The sequenced sample consisted of whole blood.

The CDR3, as DNA: TGTGCCAGCAGCTTCCGACACACAGATACGCAGTATTTT. Translating gives CASSFRHTDTQYF. This chain connects TRBV6-6 to TRBJ2-3; the D is unclear. From germline, CDR1 is MNHNY and CDR2 SVGAGI (reference sequence). V lost 6 bases, J lost 2 bases, and 9 bases lay in between. CDR3 length equals 13 residues.